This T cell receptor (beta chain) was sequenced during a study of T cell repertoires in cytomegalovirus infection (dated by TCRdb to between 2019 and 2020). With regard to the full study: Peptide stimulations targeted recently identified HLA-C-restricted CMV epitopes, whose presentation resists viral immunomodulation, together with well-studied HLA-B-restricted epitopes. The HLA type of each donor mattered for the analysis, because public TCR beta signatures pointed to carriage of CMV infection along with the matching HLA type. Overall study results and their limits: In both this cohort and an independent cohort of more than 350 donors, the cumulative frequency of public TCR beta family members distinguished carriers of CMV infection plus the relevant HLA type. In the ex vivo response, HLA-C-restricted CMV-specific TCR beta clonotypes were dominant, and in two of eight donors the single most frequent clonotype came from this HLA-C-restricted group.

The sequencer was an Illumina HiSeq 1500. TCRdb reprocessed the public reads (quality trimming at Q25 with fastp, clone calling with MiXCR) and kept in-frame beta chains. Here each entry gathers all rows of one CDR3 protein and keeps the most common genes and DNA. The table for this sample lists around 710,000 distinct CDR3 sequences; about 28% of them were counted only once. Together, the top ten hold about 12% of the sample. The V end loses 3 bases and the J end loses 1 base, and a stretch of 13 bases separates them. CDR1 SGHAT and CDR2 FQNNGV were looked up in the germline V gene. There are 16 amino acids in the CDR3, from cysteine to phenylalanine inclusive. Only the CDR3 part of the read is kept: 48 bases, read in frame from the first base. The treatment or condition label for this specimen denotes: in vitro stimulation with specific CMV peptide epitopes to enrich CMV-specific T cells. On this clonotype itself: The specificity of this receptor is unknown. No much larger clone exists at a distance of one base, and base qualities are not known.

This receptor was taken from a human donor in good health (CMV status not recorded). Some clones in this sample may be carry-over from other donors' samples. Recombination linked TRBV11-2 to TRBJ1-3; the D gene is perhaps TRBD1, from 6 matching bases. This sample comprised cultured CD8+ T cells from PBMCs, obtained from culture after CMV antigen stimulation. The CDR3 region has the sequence CASSFGGQVSGNTIYF. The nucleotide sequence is TGTGCCAGCAGCTTCGGGGGGCAGGTTTCTGGAAACACCATATATTTT.